This TCR beta chain came from a study of T cell responses to AZD1222 COVID-19 vaccine. Comment on this clone: Its antigen remains unknown.

Study-level findings and limits: White British donors predominated, females outnumbered males, and clonal diversity was possibly underestimated. Spike-specific TCR breadth and depth grew following two AZD1222 doses. Targeting of unmutated variant regions was reportedly seen in nearly half of spike-specific TCRs.

Only in-frame clones appear in the TCRdb table, and some are missing; sequencing was by immunoSEQ multiplex PCR. The repertoire includes approximately 140,000 clones, 92% of them detected once, and roughly 3.9% sits in the top ten. Second doses were pooled across both intervals (about 4 or about 12 weeks). The source is an adult who received the AZD1222 COVID-19 vaccine. The starting material was peripheral blood, obtained 28 days after the second AZD1222 dose.

The CDR3 region has the DNA TGTGCCACCAGCAGAGATCCGGGCTACGAGCAGTACTTC. Its translation is CATSRDPGYEQYF. This chain links TRBV15 with TRBJ2-7; D is uncertain. Germline V gene sequence: CDR1 LNHNV, CDR2 YYDKDF (reference sequence). The CDR3 consists of 13 residues. Trimming left V 0 bases short and J 3 bases short, with 6 bases between.